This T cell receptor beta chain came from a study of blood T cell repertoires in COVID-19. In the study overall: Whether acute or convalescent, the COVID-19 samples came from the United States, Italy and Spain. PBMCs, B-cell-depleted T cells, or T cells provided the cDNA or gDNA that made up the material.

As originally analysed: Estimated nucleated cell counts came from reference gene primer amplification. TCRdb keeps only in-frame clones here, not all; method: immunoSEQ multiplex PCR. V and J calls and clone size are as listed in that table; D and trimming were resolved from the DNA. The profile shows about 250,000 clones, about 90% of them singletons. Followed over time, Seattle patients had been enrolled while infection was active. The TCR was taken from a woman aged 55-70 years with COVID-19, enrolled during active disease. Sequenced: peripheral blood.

CDR3 sequence (DNA): TGTGCCAGCAGCGTAGGAGGACAGACCTACAATGAGCAGTTCTTC. This encodes CASSVGGQTYNEQFF. The chain couples TRBV9 to TRBJ2-1, with TRBD1 as a possible D gene (6 bases). The germline V gene has CDR1 SGDLS and CDR2 YYNGEE. Trimming took 0 bases from V and 2 from J, leaving 9 bases between them. The CDR3 runs 15 residues.